This entry concerns a single T cell receptor beta chain. The data were obtained in a study of shared clonotypes between healthy human individuals. At the level of the study: Those who served as donors were a couple of women and three men between the ages of 18 and 49.

CD45RO-negative, CCR7-positively selected cells formed the naive CD8 fraction, excluding terminally differentiated effector memory CD45RA+ cells. V was pared by 3 bases and J by 6 bases, with 11 bases between. This CDR3 has 13 residues. Germline-derived CDR1 and CDR2 are ENHRY and SYGVKD. Generated by immunoSEQ multiplex PCR, the TCRdb table keeps only in-frame clones and is missing some. The sample yields millions of clones, about 95% seen once. This clonotype was obtained from a man aged 18 to 30 in good health. The chain uses TRBV10-3 and TRBJ1-1; D unclear. Sequencing was carried out using naive CD8+ T cells sorted from blood. CDR3 residues: CAISDERWSEAFF. CDR3 bases: TGTGCCATCAGTGACGAGAGATGGTCTGAAGCTTTCTTT.